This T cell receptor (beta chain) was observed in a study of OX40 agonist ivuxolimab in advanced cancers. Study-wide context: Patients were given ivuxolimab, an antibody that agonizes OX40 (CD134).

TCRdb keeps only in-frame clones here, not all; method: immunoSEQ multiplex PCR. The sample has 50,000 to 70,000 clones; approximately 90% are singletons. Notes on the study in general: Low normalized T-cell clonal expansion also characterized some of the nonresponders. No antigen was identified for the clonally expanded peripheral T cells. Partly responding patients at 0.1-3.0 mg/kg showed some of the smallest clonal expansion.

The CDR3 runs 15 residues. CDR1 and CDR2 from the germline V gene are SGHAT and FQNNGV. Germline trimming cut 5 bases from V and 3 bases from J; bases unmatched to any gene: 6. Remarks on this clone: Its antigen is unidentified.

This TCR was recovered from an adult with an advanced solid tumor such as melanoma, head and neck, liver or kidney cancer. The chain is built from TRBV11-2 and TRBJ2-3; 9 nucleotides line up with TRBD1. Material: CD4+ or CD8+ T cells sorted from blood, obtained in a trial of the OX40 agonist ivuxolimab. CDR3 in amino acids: CASSLDRGMTDTQYF. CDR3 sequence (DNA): TGTGCCAGCAGCCTCGACAGGGGGATGACAGATACGCAGTATTTT.